Sequencing of this T cell receptor (beta chain) was carried out in a study of beta chain features in type 1 diabetes. Overall study context: In all, 107,917,701 sorted cells from all samples were analyzed.

On this clone: The antigen is undetermined.

The sequenced template was cDNA made from the entire isolated RNA. Profiling relied on immunoSEQ multiplex PCR, and the TCRdb table lists in-frame clones only, not all of them. The sample consists of roughly 100,000 clones, under 30% of them appearing once. The V end was cut by 5 bases, the J end by 2 bases, with 11 bases between. Per germline, CDR1 MNHNS and CDR2 SASEGT. This CDR3 spans 14 amino acids. Study observations and caveats: Highly expressing activated T cells could be over-counted with a cDNA template. TCRB CDR3s from Type 1 diabetes patients were moderately but significantly shorter in all four CD4+ subsets. Patients with type 1 diabetes showed fewer VDJ junction insertions and more deletions. In the patient group, naive, central memory and Treg TCRB repertoires seemed more alike than in the healthy donor group.

The chain couples TRBV6-1 to TRBJ2-3; D not resolved. The sequence derives from a woman younger than 35 with type 1 diabetes. Specimen: central memory CD4+ T cells from blood. CDR3: CASSTNFYTDTQYF. The CDR3 nucleotides read TGTGCCAGCAGTACTAACTTCTACACAGATACGCAGTATTTT.